What follows is one T cell receptor beta chain and its context. The germline V and J ends were trimmed by 7 bases and 3 bases, with 10 bases remaining between them. The CDR3 is made up of 14 amino acids. The V gene's germline CDR1 is ENHRY and CDR2 SYGVKD. Use of 60 Vbeta and 13 Jbeta primers characterized the PCR. TCRdb's copy holds only in-frame clones and misses some; the assay was immunoSEQ multiplex PCR. The profile shows some 76,000 clones, roughly 76% of them singletons. This entry is derived from a study of cytomegalovirus exposure and HLA in healthy donors. V is TRBV10-3 and J is TRBJ1-6; TRBD1 might be the D (6 bases). This TCR was recovered from a male donor in good health and CMV-seropositive. The sequencing sample was made of PBMCs. The CDR3 region has the DNA TGTGCCATCAACGAGGGGGACTATAATTCACCCCTCCACTTT. Protein: CAINEGDYNSPLHF.